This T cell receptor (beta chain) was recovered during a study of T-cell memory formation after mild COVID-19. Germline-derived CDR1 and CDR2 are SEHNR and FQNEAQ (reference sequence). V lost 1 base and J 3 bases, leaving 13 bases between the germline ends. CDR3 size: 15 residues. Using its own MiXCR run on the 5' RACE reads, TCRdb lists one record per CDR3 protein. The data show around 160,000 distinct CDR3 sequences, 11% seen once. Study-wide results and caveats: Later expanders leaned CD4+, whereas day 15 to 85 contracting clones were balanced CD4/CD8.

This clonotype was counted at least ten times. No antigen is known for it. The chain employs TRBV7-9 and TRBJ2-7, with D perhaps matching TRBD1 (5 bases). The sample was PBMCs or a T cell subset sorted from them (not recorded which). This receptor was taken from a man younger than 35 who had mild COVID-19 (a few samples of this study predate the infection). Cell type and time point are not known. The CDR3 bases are TGTGCCAGCAGCTTAGAGGCAGGGCGACGCTACGAGCAGTACTTC. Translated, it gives CASSLEAGRRYEQYF. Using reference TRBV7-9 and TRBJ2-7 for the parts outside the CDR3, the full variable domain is DTGVSQNPRHKITKRGQNVTFRCDPISEHNRLYWYRQTLGQGPEFLTYFQNEAQLEKSRLLSDRFSAERPKGSFSTLEIQRTEQGDSAMYLCASSLEAGRRYEQYFGPGTRLTVT.